This TCR beta chain originates from a study of T cell repertoires in cytomegalovirus infection. Overall study context: Indications came from public TCR beta signatures; they pointed to CMV infection and to a matching HLA type. The study, taken as a whole, reports: HLA-C-restricted CMV clonotypes gave the most frequent clonotype in two of eight donors. Identification of carriers of CMV plus the relevant HLA was achieved through cumulative public TCR beta family frequency.

TCRdb re-called the reads through MiXCR, storing one row per CDR3 protein. The sample lists hundreds of thousands of distinct CDR3 sequences, 8% to 10% seen once, with around 2.5% in the top ten. This clonotype appeared many times. Its antigen is unidentified. Germline-derived CDR1 and CDR2 are MDHEN and SYDVKM. The V end lost 5 bases, the J end lost 4 bases, and 11 bases lay between the germline ends. The CDR3 has 14 residues. This chain uses TRBV28 with TRBJ2-2; D gene uncertain. The sequence was collected from a human donor in good health (CMV status not recorded). Some clones in this sample may be carry-over from other donors' samples. Material for sequencing was PBMCs. The CDR3: CASSLSSFTGELFF. CDR3 bases: TGTGCCAGCAGTCTTTCTTCTTTCACCGGGGAGCTGTTTTTT.